This T cell receptor beta chain was identified during a study of graft-versus-host responses after intestinal transplantation. Study at large: Transplant recipients had multivisceral, liver-intestinal, or isolated intestinal grafts. Points from the study as a whole: Analysis identified GvH clones in recipient marrow, with some appearing first in ileum or blood.

Notes on this clone: Its antigen remains unidentified.

Trimming left V 0 bases short and J 16 bases short, with 14 bases between. Germline values: CDR1 SGHRS, CDR2 YFSETQ. The CDR3 loop spans 12 amino acids. Profiling relied on immunoSEQ multiplex PCR, and the TCRdb table lists in-frame clones only, not all of them. The table includes about 91,000 clones, more than 85% detected once. The source was unstimulated CD4+ T cells sorted from spleen or lymph node cells, collected before transplant. The chain has TRBV5-1 and TRBJ2-4; tentatively, D is TRBD2 (5 bases). The receptor's source is a human donor who was the organ donor for an intestinal transplant. CDR3 nucleotide sequence: TGCGCCAGCAGCTTGGAAGGCAGCGGCTTTTACTTC. Amino acid sequence: CASSLEGSGFYF.